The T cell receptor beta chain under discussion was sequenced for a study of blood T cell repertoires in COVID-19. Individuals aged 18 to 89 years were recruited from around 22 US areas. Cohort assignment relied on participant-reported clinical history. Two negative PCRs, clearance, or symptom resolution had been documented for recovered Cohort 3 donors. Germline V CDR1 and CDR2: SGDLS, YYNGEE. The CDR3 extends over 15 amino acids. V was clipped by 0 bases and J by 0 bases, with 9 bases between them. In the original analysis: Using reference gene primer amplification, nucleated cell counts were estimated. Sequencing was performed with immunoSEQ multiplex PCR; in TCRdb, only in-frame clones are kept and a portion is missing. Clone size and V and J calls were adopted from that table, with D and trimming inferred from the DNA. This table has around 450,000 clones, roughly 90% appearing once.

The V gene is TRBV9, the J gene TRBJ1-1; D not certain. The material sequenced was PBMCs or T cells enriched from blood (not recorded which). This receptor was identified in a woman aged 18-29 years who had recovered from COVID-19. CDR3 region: CASSVVGLMNTEAFF. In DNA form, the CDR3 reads TGTGCCAGCAGCGTAGTTGGCCTGATGAACACTGAAGCTTTCTTT.